This TCR beta chain was retrieved from a study of regulatory T cells in long-lasting Graves disease. The study's findings and limits: The study found persistent patients shared more public clonotypes (2,741) than new patients (about 880).

This sample's time point: persistent/refractory GD, antithyroid drugs over 5 years with positive TRAb. With RNA extracted from PBMCs as input, the TCR library was made. It was American Thyroid Association guidelines that determined Graves' disease diagnosis. Per the germline V gene, CDR1 is WNHNN and CDR2 is SYGVQD (reference sequence). V was clipped by 5 bases and J by 2 bases, with 10 bases between them. This CDR3 has 15 residues. With iRepertoire HTBI primers and Arm-PCR of CDR3 regions, TCR beta libraries were built. MiXCR was run by TCRdb on the multiplex PCR reads, yielding one entry per CDR3 protein. The table records about 400,000 distinct CDR3 sequences, 20% of them present only once. This clonotype came up once. The antigen remains unidentified. Given a much more abundant clone one base away, this may be a read error. The conserved closing phenylalanine or tryptophan is absent in this CDR3, likely reflecting a read error.

The sample was peripheral blood mononuclear cells (PBMCs), taken when the disease was refractory, from a patient treated with antithyroid drugs. The clonotype comes from a female donor with Graves disease. The chain joins TRBV10-1 to TRBJ2-6; D may be TRBD2 (6 bases). In nucleotides, the CDR3 is TGCGCCAGCAGTACCGGGGGAGCTGGGGCCAACGTCCTGACTTCC. Its protein product is CASSTGGAGANVLTS.